Below, one TCR beta chain is given with its context. What it binds is not known. No infections or other immune events were documented during collection. TCRdb's table, derived via immunoSEQ multiplex PCR, lists solely in-frame clones and lacks some. This table holds about 100,000 clones, roughly 88% found once. This entry comes from a study of identifying expanded T cells in peripheral blood. Findings and limits, study-wide: Over approximately two and four weeks, about 15 and 18 clones changed, versus 1.2 between replicates.

Germline assignment: CDR1 SGDLS and CDR2 YYNGEE. Trimming stripped 3 bases from V and 3 bases from J, with 15 bases between. CDR3 length: 15 amino acids. The rearrangement joins TRBV9 to TRBJ1-2, with a tentative D call TRBD1 (5 bases). The clonotype was recovered from a person aged 18 to 75 in good health. The material sequenced was blood. The CDR3 sequence is CASSETDRADYGYTF. The CDR3 DNA follows: TGTGCCAGCAGCGAAACCGACAGAGCTGACTATGGCTACACCTTC.